A single sample is the source of the 7 T cell receptor beta chains below, sequenced in a study of shared clonotypes between healthy human individuals. Only in-frame clones appear in the TCRdb table, and some are missing; sequencing was by immunoSEQ multiplex PCR. Altogether about 2 million clones are present, around 96% being singletons, with the ten largest covering around 1.2%. Naive-designated CD8 cells lacked CD45RO, were positively enriched for CCR7, and omitted terminally differentiated effector memory CD45RA+ cells. The specimen sequenced was naive CD8+ T cells sorted from blood. The receptor source for this set is a man between 18 and 29 years old in good health.

V usage is TRBV4-3 and J usage is TRBJ2-5; unclear D gene. CDR1 and CDR2 (germline): LGHNA, YSLEER. The V gene lost 4 bases and the J gene lost 5 bases, with 20 bases spanning the gap. The CDR3 sequence is 16 residues long. The CDR3 nucleotides read TGCGCCAGCAGCCTAGACACGGGCCAAGCTGCGGAGACCCAGTACTTC. Its translation: CASSLDTGQAAETQYF.

The chain has TRBV12-5 and TRBJ2-5; possibly TRBD1 or TRBD2 for D (5 bases each). Germline-derived CDR1 and CDR2 are LGHNT and FRNRAP. CDR3 length: 16 residues. Trimming stripped 5 bases from V and 2 bases from J, with 18 bases between. The CDR3 DNA reads TGTGCTAGTGGTCCCCGCGCCGGGGCTGAACAAGAGACCCAGTACTTC. Residues: CASGPRAGAEQETQYF.

The chain employs TRBV29-1 and TRBJ2-2; possibly TRBD2 for D (5 bases). There are 13 residues in the CDR3. Trimming left V 2 bases short and J 3 bases short, with 7 bases between. Germline loops: CDR1 SQVTM, CDR2 ANQGSEA. In nucleotides, the CDR3 is TGCAGCGTTGAAAAGAGGGACACCGGGGAGCTGTTTTTT. This encodes CSVEKRDTGELFF.

This clone was observed once. The chain has TRBV4-1 and TRBJ1-2; TRBD1 matches 10 bases. Germline V lookup: CDR1 MGHRA, CDR2 YSYEKL. This CDR3 contains 15 residues. The V gene end was trimmed by 1 base and the J gene end by 5 bases; junction bases not matched to a gene: 4. The CDR3 region is CASSQATGGWYGYTF. DNA of the CDR3: TGCGCCAGCAGCCAAGCGACAGGGGGCTGGTATGGCTACACCTTC.

J is TRBJ2-7 and V is TRBV6-5; TRBD2 is a possible D gene (6 bases). CDR1 MNHEY and CDR2 SVGAGI come from the germline V gene. Trimming took 6 bases from V and 2 from J, leaving 11 bases between them. The CDR3 length is 13 residues. CDR3 in amino acids: CASSPGEAYEQYF. The DNA of the CDR3 is TGTGCCAGCAGCCCCGGGGAGGCCTACGAGCAGTACTTC.

The V gene is TRBV10-1, the J gene TRBJ2-3; D may be TRBD1 (6 bases). The germline gives CDR1 WNHNN, CDR2 SYGVQD (reference sequence). V was clipped by 4 bases and J by 5 bases, with 10 bases between them. The CDR3 totals 13 residues. The DNA for the CDR3 is TGCGCCAGCAGTGGGGAGACAGGAGATACGCAGTATTTT. Protein sequence: CASSGETGDTQYF.

The V call is TRBV10-3, the J call TRBJ2-5; 9 bases are shared with TRBD1. Germline V gene data show CDR1 as ENHRY and CDR2 as SYGVKD. Germline trimming cut 4 bases from V and 3 bases from J; bases unmatched to any gene: 0. CDR3 length: 13 amino acids. CDR3 in DNA: TGTGCCATCAGTGGGGACAGGGAAGAGACCCAGTACTTC. It translates to CAISGDREETQYF.